The T cell receptor (beta chain) under discussion was sequenced for a study of CD8 T cells in Susac syndrome. Reverse transcription of roughly 0.5 to 1 ug RNA was performed with random hexamers. Amplification of TCR beta CDR3 used immunoSEQ multiplex PCR across 54 Vbeta and 13 Jbeta. TCRdb used MiXCR to reprocess the immunoSEQ multiplex PCR reads, holding one entry per CDR3 protein. The sample holds about 430,000 distinct CDR3 sequences, roughly 85% seen once. The patients who served as multiple sclerosis controls were treatment-naive and had stable or active relapsing-remitting disease that fulfilled the revised McDonald criteria. It was negative isolation that provided the CD8+ and CD4+ T cells, whereas TEMRA cells were enriched by FACS. This CDR3 has 14 residues. V gave up 0 bases and J gave up 2 bases, with 9 bases separating them. CDR1 is SGHDT and CDR2 is YYEEEE in the germline V gene.

This chain connects TRBV5-6 to TRBJ2-7; D is uncertain. The sample was CD8+ T cells from PBMCs. The source is a human donor with multiple sclerosis. The CDR3 DNA sequence: TGTGCCAGCAGCTTGGGGCAGCCTACCTACGAGCAGTACTTC. Residues: CASSLGQPTYEQYF.